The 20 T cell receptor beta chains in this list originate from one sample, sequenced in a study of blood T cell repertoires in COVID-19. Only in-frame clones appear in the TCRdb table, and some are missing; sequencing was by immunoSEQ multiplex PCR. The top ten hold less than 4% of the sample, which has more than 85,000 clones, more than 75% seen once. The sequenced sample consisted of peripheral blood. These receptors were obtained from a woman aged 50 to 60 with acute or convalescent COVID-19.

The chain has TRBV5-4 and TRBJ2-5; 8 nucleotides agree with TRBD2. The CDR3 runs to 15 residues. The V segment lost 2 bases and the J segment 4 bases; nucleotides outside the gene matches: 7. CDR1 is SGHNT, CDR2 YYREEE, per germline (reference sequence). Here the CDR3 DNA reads TGTGCCAGCAGCTTCCCAGCGGGAGAGTCAGAGACCCAGTACTTC. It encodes CASSFPAGESETQYF.

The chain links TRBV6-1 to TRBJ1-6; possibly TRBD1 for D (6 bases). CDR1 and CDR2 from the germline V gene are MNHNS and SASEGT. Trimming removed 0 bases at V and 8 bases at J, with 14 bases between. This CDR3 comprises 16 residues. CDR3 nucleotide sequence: TGTGCCAGCAGTGAAGCGGGCAGGGGAAAAGATTCACCCCTCCACTTT. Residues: CASSEAGRGKDSPLHF.

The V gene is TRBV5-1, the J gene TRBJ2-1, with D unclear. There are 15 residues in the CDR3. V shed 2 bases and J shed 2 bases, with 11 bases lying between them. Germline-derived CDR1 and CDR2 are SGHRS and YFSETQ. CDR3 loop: CASSFDTPPYNEQFF. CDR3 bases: TGCGCCAGCAGCTTTGACACCCCTCCCTACAATGAGCAGTTCTTC.

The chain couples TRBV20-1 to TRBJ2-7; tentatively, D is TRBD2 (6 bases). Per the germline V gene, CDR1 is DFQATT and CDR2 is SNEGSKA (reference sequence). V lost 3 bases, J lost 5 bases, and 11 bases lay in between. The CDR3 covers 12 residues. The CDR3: CSASKREDEQYF. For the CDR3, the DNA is TGCAGTGCTAGTAAAAGGGAGGACGAGCAGTACTTC.

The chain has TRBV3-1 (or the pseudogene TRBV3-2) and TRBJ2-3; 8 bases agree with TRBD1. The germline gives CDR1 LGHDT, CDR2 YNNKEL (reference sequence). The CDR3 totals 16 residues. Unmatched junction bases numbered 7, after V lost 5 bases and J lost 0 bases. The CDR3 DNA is TGTGCCAGCAGCTACATGACAGGGGCTAGCACAGATACGCAGTATTTT. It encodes CASSYMTGASTDTQYF.

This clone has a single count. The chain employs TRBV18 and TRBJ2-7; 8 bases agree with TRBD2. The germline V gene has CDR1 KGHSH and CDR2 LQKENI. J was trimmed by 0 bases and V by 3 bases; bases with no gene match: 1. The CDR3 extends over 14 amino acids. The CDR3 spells CASSPGLGSYEQYF. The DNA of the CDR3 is TGTGCCAGCTCACCGGGACTAGGCTCCTACGAGCAGTACTTC.

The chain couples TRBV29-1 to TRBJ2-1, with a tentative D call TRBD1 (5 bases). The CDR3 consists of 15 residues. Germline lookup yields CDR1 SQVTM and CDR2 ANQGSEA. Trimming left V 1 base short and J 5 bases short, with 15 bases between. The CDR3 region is CSVEGQGLNHNEQFF. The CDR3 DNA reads TGCAGCGTTGAAGGCCAGGGTCTAAACCACAATGAGCAGTTCTTC.

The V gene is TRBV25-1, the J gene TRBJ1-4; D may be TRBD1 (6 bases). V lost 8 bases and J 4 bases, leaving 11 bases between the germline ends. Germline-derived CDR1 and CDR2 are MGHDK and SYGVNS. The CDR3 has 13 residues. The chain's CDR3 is CASGGQLNEKLFF. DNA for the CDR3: TGTGCCAGCGGAGGACAGCTTAATGAAAAACTGTTTTTT.

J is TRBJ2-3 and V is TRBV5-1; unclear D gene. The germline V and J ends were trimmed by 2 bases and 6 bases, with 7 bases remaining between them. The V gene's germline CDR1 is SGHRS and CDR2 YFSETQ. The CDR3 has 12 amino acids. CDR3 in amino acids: CASSLNGDTQYF. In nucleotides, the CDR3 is TGCGCCAGCAGCTTAAACGGGGATACGCAGTATTTT. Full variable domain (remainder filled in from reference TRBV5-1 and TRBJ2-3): KAGVTQTPRYLIKTRGQQVTLSCSPISGHRSVSWYQQTPGQGLQFLFEYFSETQRNKGNFPGRFSGRQFSNSRSEMNVSTLELGDSALYLCASSLNGDTQYFGPGTRLTVL.

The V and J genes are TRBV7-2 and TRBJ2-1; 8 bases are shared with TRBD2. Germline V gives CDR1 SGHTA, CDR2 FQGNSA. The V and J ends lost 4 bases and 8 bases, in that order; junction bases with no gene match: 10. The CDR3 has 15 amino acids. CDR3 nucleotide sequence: TGTGCCAGCAGCTCAGCCGGGGTAGCGGGGTATGAGCAGTTCTTC. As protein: CASSSAGVAGYEQFF.

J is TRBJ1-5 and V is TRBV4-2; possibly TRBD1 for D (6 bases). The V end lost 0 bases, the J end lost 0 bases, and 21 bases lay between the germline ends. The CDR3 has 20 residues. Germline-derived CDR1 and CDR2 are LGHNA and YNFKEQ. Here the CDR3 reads CASSQDSLWPDRYSNQPQHF. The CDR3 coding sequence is TGTGCCAGCAGCCAAGATTCCCTCTGGCCCGACAGGTATAGCAATCAGCCCCAGCATTTT.

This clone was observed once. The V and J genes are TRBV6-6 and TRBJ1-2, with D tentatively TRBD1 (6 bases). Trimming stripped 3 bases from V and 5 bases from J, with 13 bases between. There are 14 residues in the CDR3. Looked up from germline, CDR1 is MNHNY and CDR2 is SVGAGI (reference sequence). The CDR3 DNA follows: TGTGCCAGCAGTTATCCCGAACAGGGATATGGCTACACCTTC. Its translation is CASSYPEQGYGYTF.

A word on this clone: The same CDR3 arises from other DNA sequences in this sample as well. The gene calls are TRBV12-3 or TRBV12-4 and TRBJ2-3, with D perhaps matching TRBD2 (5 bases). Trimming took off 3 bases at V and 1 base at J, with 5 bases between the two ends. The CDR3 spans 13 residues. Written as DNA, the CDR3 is TGTGCCAGCAGTTTGAGGGGCACAGATACGCAGTATTTT. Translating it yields CASSLRGTDTQYF.

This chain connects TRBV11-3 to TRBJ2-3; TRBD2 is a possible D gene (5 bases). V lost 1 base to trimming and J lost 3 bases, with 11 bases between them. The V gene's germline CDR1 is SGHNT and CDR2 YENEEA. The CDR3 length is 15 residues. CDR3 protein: CASSLGGSPTDTQYF. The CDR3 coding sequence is TGTGCCAGCAGCTTAGGAGGGTCCCCGACAGATACGCAGTATTTT.

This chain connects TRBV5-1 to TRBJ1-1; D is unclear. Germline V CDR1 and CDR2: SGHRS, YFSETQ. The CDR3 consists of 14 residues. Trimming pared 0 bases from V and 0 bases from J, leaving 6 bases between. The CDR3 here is CASSLVTMNTEAFF. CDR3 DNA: TGCGCCAGCAGCTTGGTGACAATGAACACTGAAGCTTTCTTT.

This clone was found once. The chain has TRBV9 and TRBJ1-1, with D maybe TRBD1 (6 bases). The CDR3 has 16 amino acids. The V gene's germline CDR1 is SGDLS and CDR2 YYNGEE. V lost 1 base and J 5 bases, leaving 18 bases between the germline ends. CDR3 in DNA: TGTGCCAGCAGCGTATCCCCGCAGGGGCGCGAGACTGAAGCTTTCTTT. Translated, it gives CASSVSPQGRETEAFF.

CDR3 in DNA: TGTGCCAGCAGTCGGGGATTAGCGGGGGATGAGCAGTTCTTC. Protein product: CASSRGLAGDEQFF. J is TRBJ2-1 and V is TRBV25-1; 9 nucleotides agree with TRBD2. The CDR3 totals 14 residues. Unmatched junction bases numbered 7, after V lost 5 bases and J lost 8 bases. The germline gives CDR1 MGHDK, CDR2 SYGVNS.

CDR3 sequence reads: CASSLVLGAKNIQYF. The CDR3 nucleotides read TGCGCCAGCAGCTTGGTCCTCGGAGCCAAAAACATTCAGTACTTC. This rearrangement joins TRBV5-1 to TRBJ2-4; D gene ambiguous. The CDR3 consists of 15 residues. With 0 bases removed from V and 0 bases from J, the gap between germline ends came to 7 bases. In germline, CDR1 is SGHRS, CDR2 YFSETQ.

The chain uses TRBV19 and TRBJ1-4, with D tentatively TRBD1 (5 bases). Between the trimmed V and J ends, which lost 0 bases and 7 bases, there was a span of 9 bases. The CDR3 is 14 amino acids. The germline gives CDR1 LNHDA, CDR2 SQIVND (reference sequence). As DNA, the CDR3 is TGTGCCAGTAGTATAGACAGGGCGGCTGAAAAACTGTTTTTT. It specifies CASSIDRAAEKLFF. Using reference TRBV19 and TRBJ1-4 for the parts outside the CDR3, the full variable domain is DGGITQSPKYLFRKEGQNVTLSCEQNLNHDAMYWYRQDPGQGLRLIYYSQIVNDFQKGDIAEGYSVSREKKESFPLTVTSAQKNPTAFYLCASSIDRAAEKLFFGSGTQLSVL.

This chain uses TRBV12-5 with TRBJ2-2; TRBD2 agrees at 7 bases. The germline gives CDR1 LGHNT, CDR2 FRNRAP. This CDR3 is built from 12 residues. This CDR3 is CASGGDRGELFF. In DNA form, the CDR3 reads TGTGCCTCGGGGGGTGACCGAGGGGAGCTGTTTTTT.